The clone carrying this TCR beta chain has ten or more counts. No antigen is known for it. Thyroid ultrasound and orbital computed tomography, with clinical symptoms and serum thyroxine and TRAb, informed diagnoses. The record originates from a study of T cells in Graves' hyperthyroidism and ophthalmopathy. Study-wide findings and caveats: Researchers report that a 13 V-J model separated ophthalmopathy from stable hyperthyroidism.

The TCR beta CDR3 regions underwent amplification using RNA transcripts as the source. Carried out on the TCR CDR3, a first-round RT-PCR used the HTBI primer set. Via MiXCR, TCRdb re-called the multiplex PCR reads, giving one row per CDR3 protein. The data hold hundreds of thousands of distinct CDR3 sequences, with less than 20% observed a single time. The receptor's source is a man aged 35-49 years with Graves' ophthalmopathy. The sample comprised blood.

CDR3 protein: CASSSSGSGTYEQYF. In DNA, the CDR3 is TGTGCCAGCAGTTCTAGCGGGAGCGGTACCTACGAGCAGTACTTC. V usage is TRBV12-3 or TRBV12-4 and J usage is TRBJ2-7; 10 bases fit TRBD2. This CDR3 spans 15 amino acids. V shed 4 bases, J shed 2 bases, and the junction held 5 bases outside the gene matches.